This TCR beta chain comes out of a study of shared clonotypes between healthy human individuals (dated by TCRdb to the early 2020s). In the study overall: Three men and a couple of women, aged 18 to 49 years, made up the cohort. Each donor's leukapheresis produced roughly between roughly 0.85 and 9 billion PBMCs. Different laboratories and diverse techniques were used to prepare libraries and sequence TCR repertoires, to increase sequencing depth and limit assay-specific biases. Blood TCR repertoires of a handful of healthy adults were deeply sequenced to estimate repertoire size and the extent of clonotype sharing between individuals. For each donor, CD4 naive and CD4 memory were each run on three plates, CD8 naive on two plates, and CD8 memory on one plate. General conclusions and limits of the study: Across several donors, approximately 5% of naive CD4, roughly 3.3% of naive CD8, around 2.5% of memory CD4, and under 0.45% of memory CD8 clonotypes were shared. Compared with non-shared clonotypes, the clonotypes found in all four sorted-subset donors had higher generation probabilities. Even with the large sequencing depth, rarefaction of the sorted-subset datasets indicated that sequencing was incomplete. Naive subsets generally had larger estimated clonotype richness than memory subsets. Sampling was restricted to blood, and TCR repertoires in tissue are likely to differ from TCR repertoires in blood. The genetic and exposure-history diversity represented was limited by the small number of donors. Based on pairwise subsampling, the degree of clonotype sharing among donors was expected to be affected by sequencing depth.

Using the deep immunoSEQ assay, TCR CDR3 regions were amplified from genomic DNA by multiplex PCR. Genomic DNA extracted from each cell subset was distributed evenly over all wells of several immunoSEQ 96-well plates, and each plate served as one replicate. Each replicate PCR for sorted subsets received approximately 200 ng genomic DNA, equal to roughly 33,000 T cell genomes. Purified libraries were measured with a Qubit 3.0 fluorometer, size-checked on a Bioanalyzer 2100, and measured again with the KAPA Library Quantification kit. Each immunoSEQ 96-well plate was sequenced on its own single-read 150-cycle Illumina NextSeq 550 flow cell. Turning to the authors' computational methods: Because the immunoSEQ output included only junctional sequences and no quality scores, the filtering could not be the same as the filtering used for full-length reads. Sequences were annotated with PyIR, a Python wrapper for IgBLAST v1.9, and V/J genes and CDR3 were assigned using IMGT germline references. Reads with weak V/J assignments (E-value above 1e-6), missing CDR3, stop codons, out-of-frame junctions, or ambiguous translated residues were removed. A V3J clonotype was defined by an identical inferred V gene, J gene, and CDR3 amino acid sequence. To compute the percentage overlap between repertoires, the number of shared unique clonotypes was divided by the size of the smaller repertoire. Richness of each repertoire was evaluated using RTK rarefaction, the Chao1 estimator, and Recon v2.1 estimates of unobserved clonotypes. Generation probabilities were computed with OLGA for all TCRbeta clonotypes obtained by the gDNA method from four donors. TCRdb mirrors the immuneACCESS table, restricted to in-frame sequences. Some clones are absent from its copies; in checked studies, under half trace to an unresolved V gene, and the reason for the others is unknown. V and J calls and clone size are as listed in that table; D and trimming were resolved from the DNA. Within this sample are about 590,000 clones, with nearly 97% of them counted one time only. The ten top clones hold approximately 0.1% of the sample.

Per the germline V gene, MNHNS is the CDR1 and SASEGT is the CDR2. From cysteine to phenylalanine, the CDR3 is 13 amino acids long. Only the CDR3 part of the read is kept: 39 bases, read in frame from the first base. V drops 1 base and J drops 8 bases, leaving 11 bases in between. This clone was seen once. Its antigen specificity is not known. No qualities accompany the bases; no much larger clone lies one base away. For the CD8 naive samples, CD45RO-negative cells were positively selected for CCR7, yielding a CD45RA+CCR7+ population from which TemRA cells were excluded. Donors were healthy HIV-negative adults with no recently reported acute infections or vaccinations. Only Caucasian adults living in Nashville, Tennessee, USA were represented among the donors. Blood was collected by leukapheresis, and PBMCs were isolated by Ficoll-Histopaque density gradient centrifugation and then cryopreserved in liquid nitrogen vapor phase. Analytical flow cytometry was used to check the purity and quantity of each magnetically sorted T cell population. Genomic DNA was isolated from every sorted fraction and measured by UV absorbance on a Nanodrop 2000c.

Recombination joined TRBV6-1 with TRBJ1-1, with the D gene too uncertain to name. The TCR originated in a woman younger than 45 in good health. The sample taken for sequencing was naive CD8+ T cells sorted from blood. The intended sense of this specimen's cell subset or site label: CD45RA+CCR7+. The encoded CDR3 is CASSEGAAAEAFF. The DNA reads as follows: TGTGCCAGCAGTGAAGGGGCCGCAGCCGAAGCTTTCTTT.